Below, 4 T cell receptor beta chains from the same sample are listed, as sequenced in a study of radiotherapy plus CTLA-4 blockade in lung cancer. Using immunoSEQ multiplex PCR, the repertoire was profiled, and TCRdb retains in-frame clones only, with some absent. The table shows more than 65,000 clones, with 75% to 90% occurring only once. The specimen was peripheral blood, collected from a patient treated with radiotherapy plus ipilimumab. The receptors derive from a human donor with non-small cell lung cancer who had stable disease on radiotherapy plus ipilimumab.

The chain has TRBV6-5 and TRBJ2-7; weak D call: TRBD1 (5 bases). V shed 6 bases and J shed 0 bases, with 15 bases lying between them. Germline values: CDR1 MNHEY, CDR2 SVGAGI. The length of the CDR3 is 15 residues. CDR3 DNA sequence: TGTGCCAGCAGCCTCACAGGCGAGAGCTCCTACGAGCAGTACTTC. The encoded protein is CASSLTGESSYEQYF.

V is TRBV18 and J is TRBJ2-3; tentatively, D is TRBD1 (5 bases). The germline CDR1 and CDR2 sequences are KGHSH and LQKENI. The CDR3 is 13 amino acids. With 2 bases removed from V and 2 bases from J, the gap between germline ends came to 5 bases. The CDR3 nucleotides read TGTGCCAGCTCACCAGGGGCCACAGATACGCAGTATTTT. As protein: CASSPGATDTQYF.

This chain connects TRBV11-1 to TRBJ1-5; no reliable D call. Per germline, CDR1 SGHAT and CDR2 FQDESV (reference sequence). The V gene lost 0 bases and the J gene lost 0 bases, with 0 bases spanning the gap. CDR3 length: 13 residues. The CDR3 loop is CASSLASNQPQHF. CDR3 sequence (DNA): TGTGCCAGCAGCTTAGCTAGCAATCAGCCCCAGCATTTT.

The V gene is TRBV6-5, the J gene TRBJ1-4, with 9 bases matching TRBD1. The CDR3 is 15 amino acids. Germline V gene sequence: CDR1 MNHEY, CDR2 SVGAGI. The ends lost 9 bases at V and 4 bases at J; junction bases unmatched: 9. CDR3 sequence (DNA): TGTGCCAGTCGATTACAGGGGGCAATTAATGAAAAACTGTTTTTT. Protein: CASRLQGAINEKLFF.